Presented here are 2 T cell receptor beta chains from one specimen sequenced in a study of shared clonotypes between healthy human individuals. Sequencing used immunoSEQ multiplex PCR; TCRdb keeps in-frame clones, though not all of them. The sample shows fewer than 2.5 million clones, 93% of them seen only once. The sequencing input was naive CD4+ T cells from PBMCs. Subset noted: CD45RA+ positively selected. The origin of the receptors is a young man in good health. Some clones in this sample may be carry-over from other donors' samples.

This chain uses TRBV2 with TRBJ2-3; D may be TRBD2 (6 bases). The CDR3 runs to 16 residues. Trimming pared 5 bases from V and 2 bases from J, leaving 17 bases between. Germline V gene sequence: CDR1 SNHLY, CDR2 FYNNEI. CDR3 amino acids: CASSPRGREFTDTQYF. Here the CDR3 DNA reads TGTGCCAGCAGTCCCCGGGGTCGGGAGTTCACAGATACGCAGTATTTT. The whole variable domain, filled in from reference TRBV2 and TRBJ2-3, reads EPEVTQTPSHQVTQMGQEVILRCVPISNHLYFYWYRQILGQKVEFLVSFYNNEISEKSEIFDDQFSVERPDGSNFTLKIRSTKLEDSAMYFCASSPRGREFTDTQYFGPGTRLTVL.

This chain links TRBV11-2 with TRBJ2-1; TRBD2 agrees at 9 bases. After removal of 4 bases from V and 3 bases from J, the junction contained 7 bases not matched to a gene. Germline V CDR1 and CDR2: SGHAT, FQNNGV. The CDR3 runs to 16 residues. The CDR3 here is CASSSISGGDYNEQFF. CDR3 nucleotides: TGTGCCAGCAGCTCAATTAGCGGGGGAGACTACAATGAGCAGTTCTTC.